This TCR beta chain was captured in a study of blood T cell repertoires in COVID-19. V lost 5 bases and J 0 bases, leaving 8 bases between the germline ends. This CDR3 has 14 residues. Germline loops: CDR1 SGHAT, CDR2 FQDESV (reference sequence). Data came from immunoSEQ multiplex PCR; TCRdb stores just in-frame clones and leaves some out. Among 250,000 to 350,000 clones listed, 85% were seen once. The V gene is TRBV11-1, the J gene TRBJ1-3; D gene ambiguous. Sample: PBMCs or T cells enriched from blood (not recorded which). The receptor was isolated from a woman aged 45 to 65 who had recovered from COVID-19. CDR3 loop: CASSRGSSGNTIYF. In nucleotides, the CDR3 is TGTGCCAGCAGCCGCGGGTCCTCTGGAAACACCATATATTTT.